These 30 T cell receptor beta chains share one sample of origin, sequenced in a study of Ad26.COV2.S vaccination and SARS-CoV-2 variants. Libraries were prepared by immunoSEQ multiplex PCR; TCRdb keeps only in-frame clonotypes and omits some of them. The table shows 320,000 or so clones, with roughly 90% occurring only once. As for treatment: roughly 20 received Ad26.COV2.S at low or high dose, single or two shots; several received placebo; per-sample allocation not given. Day 63 after the first injection of vaccine or placebo was the sampling time. The source was peripheral blood, collected in a trial of Ad26.COV2.S vaccine versus placebo. These receptor sequences come from a person aged 18 to 65 who received the Ad26.COV2.S COVID-19 vaccine or a placebo.

This chain connects TRBV4-3 to TRBJ2-7; D is undetermined. V was clipped by 0 bases and J by 7 bases, with 10 bases between them. The CDR3 extends over 13 amino acids. CDR1 is LGHNA and CDR2 is YSLEER in the germline V gene. The CDR3 sequence is CASSQERELEQYF. CDR3 nucleotides: TGCGCCAGCAGCCAAGAGAGAGAACTTGAGCAGTACTTC.

The rearrangement uses TRBV6-5 and TRBJ1-2; possible D gene TRBD1, 6 bases. This CDR3 has 15 amino acids. CDR1 MNHEY and CDR2 SVGAGI come from the germline V gene. Trimming cost V 2 bases and J 1 base, with 11 bases left between them. CDR3 region: CASSYAGVGNYGYTF. As DNA, the CDR3 is TGTGCCAGCAGTTACGCAGGGGTGGGTAACTATGGCTACACCTTC.

This CDR3 reads CASSPGTGSQPQHF. As DNA, the CDR3 is TGTGCCAGCAGCCCAGGGACAGGTTCTCAGCCCCAGCATTTT. This chain links TRBV3-1 (or the pseudogene TRBV3-2) with TRBJ1-5; 8 bases map to TRBD1. The CDR3 sequence is 14 residues long. V trimming: 4 bases; J trimming: 6 bases; junction bases outside the gene matches: 5. From germline, CDR1 is LGHDT and CDR2 YNNKEL (reference sequence).

As to this clone: The same CDR3 arises from other DNA sequences in this sample as well. V and J are TRBV6-5 and TRBJ1-5; D is uncertain. Between the trimmed V and J ends, which lost 8 bases and 1 base, there was a span of 9 bases. Germline CDR1 reads MNHEY; CDR2 reads SVGAGI. The CDR3 has 13 residues. The CDR3 spells CASRVDSNQPQHF. CDR3 nucleotides: TGTGCCAGCCGGGTGGACAGCAATCAGCCCCAGCATTTT.

The J gene is TRBJ2-1, the V gene TRBV28, with D possibly being TRBD2 (6 bases). V lost 7 bases, J lost 0 bases, and 25 bases lay in between. CDR3 length: 19 amino acids. CDR1 is MDHEN and CDR2 is SYDVKM in the germline V gene. CDR3 protein: CASTIRDLDPLSSYNEQFF. The CDR3 nucleotides read TGTGCCAGCACCATCCGGGACTTGGACCCCCTGAGCTCCTACAATGAGCAGTTCTTC.

V usage is TRBV28 and J usage is TRBJ1-2; 9 nucleotides line up with TRBD1. The CDR3 length is 13 residues. Germline V CDR1 and CDR2: MDHEN, SYDVKM. The V and J ends lost 5 bases and 7 bases, in that order; junction bases with no gene match: 5. The CDR3 here is CASSRDRVGGYTF. The CDR3 DNA reads as TGTGCCAGCAGTCGGGACAGGGTCGGTGGCTACACCTTC.

The J gene is TRBJ2-4, the V gene TRBV7-9; TRBD1 matches 7 bases. The length of the CDR3 is 15 residues. V dropped 5 bases and J dropped 8; count of bases not matched to a gene: 12. CDR1 is SEHNR and CDR2 is FQNEAQ in the germline V gene (reference sequence). CDR3 sequence: CASSTGAVESDIQYF. The CDR3 nucleotides read TGTGCCAGCAGCACAGGGGCGGTAGAGTCGGACATTCAGTACTTC.

This sequence joins TRBV5-8 and TRBJ1-1; TRBD1 aligns across 7 bases. With V trimmed by 4 bases and J by 2 bases, 11 bases remained unmatched. This CDR3 region has 16 residues. Germline CDR1 SGHTS, CDR2 YDEGEE. CDR3 residues: CASSPMTGLLNTEAFF. CDR3 coding DNA: TGTGCCAGCAGCCCGATGACAGGGCTTCTAAACACTGAAGCTTTCTTT.

V and J are TRBV10-3 and TRBJ2-1; possibly TRBD1 for D (6 bases). Germline CDR1 is ENHRY and CDR2 is SYGVKD. This CDR3 comprises 15 residues. Trimming removed 1 base from V and 5 bases from J, with 12 bases in between. The CDR3 DNA reads as TGTGCCATCAGTGAGTTTCAGGGGTTCAACAATGAGCAGTTCTTC. The encoded protein is CAISEFQGFNNEQFF.

The chain couples TRBV30 to TRBJ1-1; the D is unclear. In germline, CDR1 is GTSNPN, CDR2 SVGIG (reference sequence). The CDR3 covers 13 residues. V was pared by 0 bases and J by 4 bases, with 9 bases between. The CDR3 region has the DNA TGTGCCTGGAGTGTAGTAGCTCTCACTGAAGCTTTCTTT. This encodes CAWSVVALTEAFF.

The genes are TRBV11-1 and TRBJ2-7; D gene ambiguous. V was cut by 1 base and J by 6 bases, with 10 bases left in between. CDR1 and CDR2 (germline): SGHAT, FQDESV (reference sequence). The CDR3 covers 13 residues. As DNA, the CDR3 is TGTGCCAGCAGCTTAGGACCAGGTGGCGAGCAGTACGTC. It is translated as CASSLGPGGEQYV.

The chain couples TRBV7-2 to TRBJ2-3; possible D gene TRBD1, 6 bases. This CDR3 spans 16 amino acids. Germline V gives CDR1 SGHTA, CDR2 FQGNSA. The V and J ends lost 1 base and 0 bases respectively, with 11 bases between them. The CDR3 sequence is CASSLEPRGSTDTQYF. The DNA for the CDR3 is TGTGCCAGCAGCTTAGAGCCAAGGGGGAGCACAGATACGCAGTATTTT.

V is TRBV7-3 and J is TRBJ2-1; D is unclear. This CDR3 has 15 amino acids. Per germline, CDR1 SGHTA and CDR2 FQGTGA. Trimming pared 2 bases from V and 1 base from J, leaving 9 bases between. CDR3 loop: CASSLSHGSYNEQFF. CDR3 nucleotide sequence: TGTGCCAGCAGCTTATCTCACGGGTCCTACAATGAGCAGTTCTTC.

This chain links TRBV28 with TRBJ1-3; TRBD1 agrees at 12 bases. With 4 bases clipped from V and 4 bases from J, the junction kept 5 bases outside the gene matches. Germline CDR1 and CDR2: MDHEN and SYDVKM. The CDR3 is 16 amino acids. In DNA form, the CDR3 reads TGTGCCAGCAGTTCTCGGGACAGGGGGCTCGGAAACACCATATATTTT. It specifies CASSSRDRGLGNTIYF. Using reference TRBV28 and TRBJ1-3 for the parts outside the CDR3, the full variable domain is DVKVTQSSRYLVKRTGEKVFLECVQDMDHENMFWYRQDPGLGLRLIYFSYDVKMKEKGDIPEGYSVSREKKERFSLILESASTNQTSMYLCASSSRDRGLGNTIYFGEGSWLTVV.

This chain connects TRBV4-2 to TRBJ2-3; a possible D gene is TRBD2 (5 bases). Per germline, CDR1 LGHNA and CDR2 YNFKEQ. The CDR3 covers 14 residues. Trimming took off 3 bases at V and 5 bases at J, with 12 bases between the two ends. The CDR3 DNA follows: TGTGCCAGCAGCCACACTAGAAGTGGAGATACGCAGTATTTT. This translates into CASSHTRSGDTQYF.

V usage is TRBV24-1 and J usage is TRBJ1-1; D uncertain. Looked up from germline, CDR1 is KGHDR and CDR2 is SFDVKD. Trimming left V 3 bases short and J 1 base short, with 5 bases between. The CDR3 totals 13 residues. The CDR3 loop is CATSDGGNTEAFF. The CDR3 nucleotides are TGTGCCACCAGTGATGGCGGGAACACTGAAGCTTTCTTT.

For this clone: An end of the junction does not agree with germline; a read error may underlie this. The rearrangement links TRBV7-9 to TRBJ2-3, with a weak D call TRBD2 (6 bases). CDR1 is SEHNR and CDR2 is FQNEAQ in the germline V gene (reference sequence). CDR3 size: 13 residues. The CDR3 DNA is TGTGCCAGCAGCTTAGTGGCCAGCGGGCTTACCCTTTTT. Its translation: CASSLVASGLTLF.

The chain is built from TRBV4-1 and TRBJ1-1, with D tentatively TRBD1 (6 bases). The V and J ends lost 4 bases and 7 bases respectively, with 19 bases between them. This CDR3 spans 15 amino acids. Germline values: CDR1 MGHRA, CDR2 YSYEKL. The CDR3 DNA sequence: TGCGCCAGCAGCCTTCTGGGGGGGGCTAGGGATGAAGCTTTCTTT. Translating it yields CASSLLGGARDEAFF.

V is TRBV7-9 and J is TRBJ1-2, with 7 bases identical to TRBD1. Germline values: CDR1 SEHNR, CDR2 FQNEAQ (reference sequence). V dropped 0 bases and J dropped 0; count of bases not matched to a gene: 7. The CDR3 is 17 amino acids. The CDR3 DNA is TGTGCCAGCAGCTTAGCGGCAGGGGGTATAGCTAACTATGGCTACACCTTC. Amino acids: CASSLAAGGIANYGYTF.

This clone was seen more than once but under ten times. The chain links TRBV4-3 to TRBJ1-5; TRBD1 is a possible D gene (5 bases). Germline loops: CDR1 LGHNA, CDR2 YSLEER. Trimming took 0 bases from V and 7 from J, leaving 10 bases between them. This CDR3 has 14 amino acids. The CDR3 sequence is CASSQDRKGQPQHF. CDR3 coding DNA: TGCGCCAGCAGCCAAGATCGAAAGGGGCAGCCCCAGCATTTT.

The gene calls are TRBV3-1 (or the pseudogene TRBV3-2) and TRBJ1-3; D remains unclear. The germline V gene has CDR1 LGHDT and CDR2 YNNKEL (reference sequence). Trimming removed 2 bases from V and 4 bases from J, with 6 bases in between. This CDR3 has 13 amino acids. CDR3 nucleotides: TGTGCCAGCAGCCAACGGGCGGGAAACACCATATATTTT. Its translation is CASSQRAGNTIYF.

V usage is TRBV5-5 and J usage is TRBJ2-7; TRBD1 matches at 7 bases. The CDR3 contains 14 residues. Per germline, CDR1 SGHKS and CDR2 YYEKEE (reference sequence). Trimming cost V 2 bases and J 6 bases; bases outside gene matches: 8. CDR3 in DNA: TGTGCCAGCAGCTTCTCAGGGGGAGAGGGCGAGCAGTACTTC. Protein sequence: CASSFSGGEGEQYF.

The genes are TRBV28 and TRBJ1-1, with TRBD1 matching over 8 bases. Germline CDR1 reads MDHEN; CDR2 reads SYDVKM. This CDR3 spans 13 amino acids. Trimming cost V 6 bases and J 5 bases; bases outside gene matches: 5. CDR3 in amino acids: CASSDGQGTEAFF. For the CDR3, the DNA is TGTGCCAGCAGCGATGGACAGGGAACTGAAGCTTTCTTT.

CDR3 region: CASLTVYGYTF. Written as DNA, the CDR3 is TGTGCCAGTTTGACGGTCTATGGCTACACCTTC. V usage is TRBV19 and J usage is TRBJ1-2, with no clear D. Per the germline V gene, CDR1 is LNHDA and CDR2 is SQIVND (reference sequence). Between the trimmed V and J ends, which lost 8 bases and 4 bases, there was a span of 8 bases. The CDR3 spans 11 residues.

The genes are TRBV28 and TRBJ2-7; 7 bases line up with TRBD1. J gave up 1 base and V 6 bases, and 6 bases lay outside the gene matches. The germline V gene has CDR1 MDHEN and CDR2 SYDVKM. This CDR3 contains 14 residues. CDR3 region: CASSSTGKSYEQYV. In DNA form, the CDR3 reads TGTGCCAGCAGCTCGACAGGGAAATCCTACGAGCAGTACGTC.

The rearrangement uses TRBV6-5 and TRBJ2-1; possible D gene TRBD1, 5 bases. The CDR3 totals 14 residues. Germline values: CDR1 MNHEY, CDR2 SVGAGI. Trimming pared 6 bases from V and 9 bases from J, leaving 18 bases between. Written as DNA, the CDR3 is TGTGCCAGCAGCCCCCTTGGGGCTTTGCGTGAGCAGTTCTTC. It encodes CASSPLGALREQFF.

A word on this clone: An end of the junction differs from the germline gene, which may be a read error. The chain recombines TRBV29-1 with TRBJ1-2; D call uncertain. Germline CDR1 SQVTM, CDR2 ANQGSEA. The CDR3 is made up of 12 amino acids. CDR3 sequence (DNA): TGCAGCGTAGAAGGTTTAGGGTATGGCTACACCTTC. Amino acids: CSVEGLGYGYTF.

This chain connects TRBV30 to TRBJ2-4; TRBD1 matches 9 bases. Trimming took 3 bases from V and 6 from J; bases not matched to a gene: 9. Germline lookup yields CDR1 GTSNPN and CDR2 SVGIG (reference sequence). This CDR3 has 15 residues. The CDR3 DNA is TGTGCCTGGAGATGGGCCGGGACAGGGTTAAACATTCAGTACTTC. Residues: CAWRWAGTGLNIQYF.

The rearrangement joins TRBV19 to TRBJ2-7, with TRBD1 matching over 7 bases. The germline V gene has CDR1 LNHDA and CDR2 SQIVND (reference sequence). V lost 5 bases to trimming and J lost 2 bases; unmatched junction nucleotides: 6. This CDR3 is built from 14 residues. The CDR3 bases are TGTGCCAGTAGTTCGACAGGGATCCCCTACGAGCAGTACGTC. Protein: CASSSTGIPYEQYV.

The J gene is TRBJ1-6, the V gene TRBV5-1, with D unresolved. With 0 bases removed from V and 11 bases from J, the gap between germline ends came to 24 bases. Germline lookup yields CDR1 SGHRS and CDR2 YFSETQ. This CDR3 comprises 18 residues. The CDR3 sequence is CASSLGANSASTLTPLHF. CDR3 nucleotides: TGCGCCAGCAGCTTGGGGGCAAATTCAGCCTCCACATTGACACCCCTCCACTTT.